The rows below give T cell receptor beta chains drawn from one sample of a study of blood T cell repertoires in COVID-19. This table comes from immunoSEQ multiplex PCR, and its TCRdb copy is limited to in-frame clones, with some not included. The sample lists 23,000 or so clones, around nine tenths occurring once. The sample taken for sequencing was peripheral blood. The source of these receptors is a man between 65 and 79 years old with active COVID-19. The CDR3 runs from the conserved cysteine through the conserved F or W. Fields, in order: J gene, D gene, clone size, V gene, CDR3 DNA, CDR3 protein. D genes are given only for firm matches. Expanded clones get a size class; other rows say once, few or many, or leave the size out.

TRBJ1-1 . . TRBV14 TGTGCCAGCAGCGCCCAGGTAGTGGCTGAAGCTTTCTTT CASSAQVVAEAFF
TRBJ2-2 TRBD2 once TRBV10-3 TGTGCCATCAGTGAGGGGGGACTAGCGGGCCTAGATTACACCGGGGAGCTGTTTTTT CAISEGGLAGLDYTGELFF
TRBJ2-7 TRBD1 . TRBV6-5 TGTGCCAGCAGTCGCGACAGGGTAACCATCTACGAGCAGTACTTC CASSRDRVTIYEQYF
TRBJ2-5 . . TRBV27 TGTGCCAGCATGGGGACTCGAGAGACCCAGTACTTC CASMGTRETQYF
TRBJ2-2 TRBD2 . TRBV5-1 TGCGCCAGCAGCTTGGTTACTAGCGGGAACACCGGGGAGCTGTTTTTT CASSLVTSGNTGELFF
TRBJ2-5 TRBD2 . TRBV2 TGTGCCAGCAGTGTAACCGGGACTAGTCAAGAGACCCAGTACTTC CASSVTGTSQETQYF
TRBJ2-2 TRBD1 . TRBV7-7 TGTGCTAGCAGCCAGGGACAGTCCGCGAACACCGGGGAGCCGTTTTTT CASSQGQSANTGEPFF
TRBJ2-1 TRBD2 . TRBV11-3 TGTGCCAGCAGCTTAATGAGACTAGCGGGGGGCAATGAGCAGTTCTTC CASSLMRLAGGNEQFF
TRBJ2-7 TRBD1 . TRBV6-5 TGTGCCAGCTCCCGACAGGGGAGCTCCTACGAGCAGTACTTC CASSRQGSSYEQYF
TRBJ1-6 TRBD1 . TRBV30 TGTGCCTGTACTGGGCAGGGGGATTCTAATTCACCCCTCCACTTT CACTGQGDSNSPLHF
TRBJ1-2 TRBD1 once TRBV28 TGTGCCAGCAGAGGACAGGGCTATGGCTACACCTTC CASRGQGYGYTF
TRBJ2-1 TRBD2 once TRBV7-7 TGTGCTAGCAGCTTAGAACCCCGGGGGGGTTCCTACAATGAGCAGTTCTTC CASSLEPRGGSYNEQFF
TRBJ2-1 . . TRBV23-1 TGCGCCAGCAGTCCTTTTTTGGAGGGCCGCTACAATGAGCAGTTCTTC CASSPFLEGRYNEQFF
TRBJ2-3 . . TRBV2 TGTGCCAGCAGTGAGTTGACAAGCACAGATACGCAGTATTTT CASSELTSTDTQYF
TRBJ2-1 . . TRBV5-1 TGCGCCAGCAGCCTTGGACAGCGAGACAATGAGCAGTTCTTC CASSLGQRDNEQFF
TRBJ2-5 . . TRBV30 TGTGCCTGGACCCGGCCACAGAATCAAGAGACCCAGTACTTC CAWTRPQNQETQYF
TRBJ1-5 TRBD1 . TRBV15 TGTGCCACCAGCAGGGGACAGGGGAATCAGCCCCAGCATTTT CATSRGQGNQPQHF
TRBJ2-1 TRBD2 once TRBV7-9 TGTGCCAGCAGCCCCCTGGGGGGACTAGCGAAATACAATGAGCAGTTCTTC CASSPLGGLAKYNEQFF
TRBJ1-1 TRBD1 . TRBV7-8 TGTGCCAGCAGCCTCGGGACAGTCAACACTGAAGCTTTCTTT CASSLGTVNTEAFF
TRBJ2-7 . once TRBV11-3 TGTGCCAGCAGCCCCGGGGGAAGCTCCTACGAGCAGTACTTC CASSPGGSSYEQYF
TRBJ2-1 . . TRBV14 TGTGCCAGCAGCCAAGACAGGTGGGCAGAGCAGTTCTTC CASSQDRWAEQFF
TRBJ2-3 TRBD2 . TRBV3-1/TRBV3-2 TGTGCCAGCAGCCATTGGGGAGGGACGACAGATACGCAGTATTTT CASSHWGGTTDTQYF
TRBJ2-3 . . TRBV5-1 TGCGCCAGCAGCTTGGTAGCCGGGAGTCTCCGCGGATCTAGCACAGATACGCAGTATTTT CASSLVAGSLRGSSTDTQYF
TRBJ2-1 TRBD1 medium-sized TRBV19 TGTGCCAGTAGTATAGGGGACAGGAGCCACAATGAGCAGTTCTTC CASSIGDRSHNEQFF
TRBJ1-6 TRBD1 . TRBV10-2 TGCGCCAGCAGTGCCAGGCGACAGGGAGAGTCACCCCTCCACTTT CASSARRQGESPLHF
TRBJ1-1 . . TRBV12-3/TRBV12-4 TGTGCCAGCAGGGTAGGGGACACTGAAGCTTTCTTT CASRVGDTEAFF
TRBJ2-7 . once TRBV19 TGTGCCAGTAGTATTCAGGGAAAAGGGCCTCCCGCCTACGAGCAGTACTTC CASSIQGKGPPAYEQYF
TRBJ2-1 . . TRBV5-1 TGCGCCAGCAGCTTGGTCCCCGCGGGCTCCTACAATGAGCAGTTCTTC CASSLVPAGSYNEQFF
TRBJ2-3 . . TRBV18 TGTGCCAGCTCACCCCGACCCCAGGGAACCGCAGATACGCAGTATTTT CASSPRPQGTADTQYF
TRBJ1-1 . . TRBV12-3/TRBV12-4 TGTGCCAGCAGCCTCGGTTACACTGAAGCTTTCTTT CASSLGYTEAFF
TRBJ2-1 . once TRBV7-9 TGTGCCAGCAGCTTAGACGGCAATGAGCAGTTCTTC CASSLDGNEQFF
TRBJ2-1 . . TRBV19 TGTGCCAGTAGTATAGACCACATTTCGATCTCCTACAATGAGCAGTTCTTC CASSIDHISISYNEQFF
TRBJ1-1 . . TRBV7-3 TGTGCCAGCAGCTTAATGGGGGGCACTGAAGCTTTCTTT CASSLMGGTEAFF
TRBJ1-4 . . TRBV5-1 TGCGCCAGCAGCTTAGGCTCCACAGGGTCAGGTGAAAAACTGTTTTTT CASSLGSTGSGEKLFF
TRBJ1-1 . . TRBV27 TGTGCCAGCAGTTCCCCAGCGGGGGCGGGCACTGAAGCTTTCTTT CASSSPAGAGTEAFF
TRBJ1-6 . once TRBV6-4 TGTGCCAGCCAGTTGGAGAGCTCCTATAATTCACCCCTCCACTTT CASQLESSYNSPLHF
TRBJ1-1 . . TRBV27 TGTGCCAGCAGTGCCACAGGGCGCCGGGTCGAGGCTTTCTTT CASSATGRRVEAFF
TRBJ2-1 TRBD2 once TRBV3-1/TRBV3-2 TGTGCCAGCAGCCTTAGCGGGGGGGCCTACAATGAGCAGTTCTTC CASSLSGGAYNEQFF
TRBJ1-1 . few TRBV6-5 TGTGCCAGCAGTTACTACGGGAACACTGAAGCTTTCTTT CASSYYGNTEAFF
TRBJ1-5 . . TRBV30 TGTGCCTGGAGTGTACGGGGGGGGGAGAATCAGCCCCAGCATTTT CAWSVRGGENQPQHF
TRBJ2-1 . once TRBV7-9 TGTGCCAGCAGATCCCCGGGGAGGTGGGGGTCCGATGAGCAGTTCTTC CASRSPGRWGSDEQFF
TRBJ1-1 . . TRBV12-3/TRBV12-4 TGTGCCAGCAGTTTAGGGCAGGGTGAAGCTTTCTTT CASSLGQGEAFF